The clone carrying this TCR beta chain was observed a handful of times. Its target is unknown. The TCRbeta library was prepared with unique molecular identifiers. TCRdb used MiXCR to reprocess the PCR reads, holding one entry per CDR3 protein. The sample includes 780,000 or so distinct CDR3 sequences, roughly 15% of them seen just once. The data derive from a study of T-cell reconstitution after alpha-beta-depleted transplantation in children. Overall study findings and caveats: T-cell numbers and diversity, one year after transplant, stemmed largely from T cells that were newly produced. The study traced high day-60 TCRbeta diversity in some patients to surviving recipient T cells and thymic progenitors. Several hundred rapidly expanded clones from non-depleted graft cells reportedly supplied alpha-beta T cells about two months post-transplant.

The starting material was PBMCs, mostly from graft donor cells, obtained 360 days after TCRalphabeta/CD19-depleted stem cell transplant. This receptor was taken from a male patient younger than 18 who had a stem cell transplant for acute lymphoblastic leukemia, so the T cells may come from the graft donor.

Here the CDR3 DNA reads TGTGCCACCAGTACGCCAGGGGTAAGGGCCACAGATACGCAGTATTTT. Protein: CATSTPGVRATDTQYF. The gene calls are TRBV24-1 and TRBJ2-3; perhaps TRBD1 as D (6 bases). V was pared by 6 bases and J by 2 bases, with 17 bases between. CDR1 KGHDR and CDR2 SFDVKD come from the germline V gene. The CDR3 spans 16 residues.